This TCR beta chain comes out of a study of T-cell memory formation after mild COVID-19. Germline assignment: CDR1 SEHNR and CDR2 FQNEAQ (reference sequence). V was clipped by 5 bases and J by 0 bases; unmatched bases: 7. The CDR3 is 17 residues long. TCRdb itself ran the 5' RACE reads through MiXCR, one entry per CDR3 protein. The data show 190,000 or so distinct CDR3 sequences, 20% to 25% seen once. Only a few counts were recorded for this clonotype. The clonotype was recovered from an adult woman who had mild COVID-19 (a few samples of this study predate the infection). Cell type and time point are not known. The chain links TRBV7-9 to TRBJ1-6, with 7 positions matching TRBD1. The sequencing input was PBMCs or a T cell subset sorted from them (not recorded which). The CDR3 nucleotides read TGTGCCAGCAGCCCGGGACAGACAAGCTCCTATAATTCACCCCTCCACTTT. Residues: CASSPGQTSSYNSPLHF.